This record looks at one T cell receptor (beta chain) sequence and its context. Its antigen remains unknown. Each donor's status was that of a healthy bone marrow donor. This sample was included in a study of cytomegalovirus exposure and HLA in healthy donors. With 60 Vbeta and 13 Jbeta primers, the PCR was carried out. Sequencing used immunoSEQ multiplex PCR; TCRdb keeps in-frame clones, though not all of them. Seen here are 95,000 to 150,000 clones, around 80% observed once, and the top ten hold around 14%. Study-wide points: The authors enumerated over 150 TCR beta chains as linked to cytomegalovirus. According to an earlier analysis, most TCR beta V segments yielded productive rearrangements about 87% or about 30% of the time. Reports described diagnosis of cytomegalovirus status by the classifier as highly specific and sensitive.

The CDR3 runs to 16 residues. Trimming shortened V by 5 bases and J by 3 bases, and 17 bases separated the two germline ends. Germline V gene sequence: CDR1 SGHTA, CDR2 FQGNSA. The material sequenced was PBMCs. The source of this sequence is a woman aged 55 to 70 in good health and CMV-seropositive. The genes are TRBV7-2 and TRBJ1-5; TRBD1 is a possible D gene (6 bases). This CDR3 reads CASSPGGGGYNQPQHF. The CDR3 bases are TGTGCCAGCAGCCCCGGAGGGGGGGGATACAATCAGCCCCAGCATTTT.